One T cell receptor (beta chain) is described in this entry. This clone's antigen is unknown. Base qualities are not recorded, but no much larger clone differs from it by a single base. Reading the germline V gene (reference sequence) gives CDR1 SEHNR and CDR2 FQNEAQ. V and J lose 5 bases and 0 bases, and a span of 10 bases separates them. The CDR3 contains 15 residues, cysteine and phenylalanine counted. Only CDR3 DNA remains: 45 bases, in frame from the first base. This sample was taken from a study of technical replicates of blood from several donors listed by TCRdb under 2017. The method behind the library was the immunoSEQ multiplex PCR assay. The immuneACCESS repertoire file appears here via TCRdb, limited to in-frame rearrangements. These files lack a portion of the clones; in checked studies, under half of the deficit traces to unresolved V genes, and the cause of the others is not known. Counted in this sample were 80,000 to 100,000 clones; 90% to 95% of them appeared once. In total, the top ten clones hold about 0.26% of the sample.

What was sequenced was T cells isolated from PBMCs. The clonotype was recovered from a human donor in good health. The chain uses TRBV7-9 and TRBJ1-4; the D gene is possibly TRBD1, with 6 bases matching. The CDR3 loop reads CASSIQGSTNEKLFF. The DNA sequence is TGTGCCAGCAGCATTCAGGGGTCAACTAATGAAAAACTGTTTTTT. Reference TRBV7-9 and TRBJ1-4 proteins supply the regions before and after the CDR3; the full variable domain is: DTGVSQNPRHKITKRGQNVTFRCDPISEHNRLYWYRQTLGQGPEFLTYFQNEAQLEKSRLLSDRFSAERPKGSFSTLEIQRTEQGDSAMYLCASSIQGSTNEKLFFGSGTQLSVL.